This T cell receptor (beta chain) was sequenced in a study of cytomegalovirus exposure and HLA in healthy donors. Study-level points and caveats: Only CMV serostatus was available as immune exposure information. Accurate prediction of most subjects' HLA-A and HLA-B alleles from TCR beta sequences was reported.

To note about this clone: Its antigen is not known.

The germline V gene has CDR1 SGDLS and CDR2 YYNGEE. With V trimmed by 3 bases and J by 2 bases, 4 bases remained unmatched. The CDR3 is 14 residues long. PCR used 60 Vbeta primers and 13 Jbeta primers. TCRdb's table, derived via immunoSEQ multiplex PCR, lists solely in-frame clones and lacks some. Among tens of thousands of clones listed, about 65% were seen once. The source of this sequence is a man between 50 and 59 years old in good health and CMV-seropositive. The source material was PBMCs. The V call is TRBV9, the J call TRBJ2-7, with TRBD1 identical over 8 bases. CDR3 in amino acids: CASSGGQATYEQYF. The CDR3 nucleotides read TGTGCCAGCAGCGGGGGACAGGCCACCTACGAGCAGTACTTC.